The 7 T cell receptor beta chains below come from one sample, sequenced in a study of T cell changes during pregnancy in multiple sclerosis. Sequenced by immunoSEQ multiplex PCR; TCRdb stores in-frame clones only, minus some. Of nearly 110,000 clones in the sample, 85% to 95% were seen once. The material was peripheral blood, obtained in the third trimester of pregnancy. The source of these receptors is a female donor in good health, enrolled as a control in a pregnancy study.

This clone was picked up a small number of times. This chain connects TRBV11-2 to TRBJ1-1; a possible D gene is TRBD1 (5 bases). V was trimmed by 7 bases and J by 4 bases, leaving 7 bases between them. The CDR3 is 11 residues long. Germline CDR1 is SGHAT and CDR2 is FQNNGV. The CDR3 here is CASTGGTEAFF. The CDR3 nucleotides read TGTGCCAGCACCGGGGGCACTGAAGCTTTCTTT.

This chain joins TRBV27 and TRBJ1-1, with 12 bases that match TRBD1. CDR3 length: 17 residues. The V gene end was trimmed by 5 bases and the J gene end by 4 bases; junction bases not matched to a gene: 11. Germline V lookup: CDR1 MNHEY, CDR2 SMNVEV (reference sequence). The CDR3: CASSRDRGRGFGTEAFF. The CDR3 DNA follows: TGTGCCAGCAGTCGGGACAGGGGGCGAGGGTTCGGCACTGAAGCTTTCTTT.

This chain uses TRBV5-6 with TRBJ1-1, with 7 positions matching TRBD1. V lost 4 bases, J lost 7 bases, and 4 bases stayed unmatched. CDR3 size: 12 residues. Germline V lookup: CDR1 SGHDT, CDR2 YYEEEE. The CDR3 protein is CASSTGTVEAFF. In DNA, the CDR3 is TGTGCCAGCAGCACCGGGACAGTTGAAGCTTTCTTT. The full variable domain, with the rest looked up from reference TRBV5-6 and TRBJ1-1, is DAGVTQSPTHLIKTRGQQVTLRCSPKSGHDTVSWYQQALGQGPQFIFQYYEEEERQRGNFPDRFSGHQFPNYSSELNVNALLLGDSALYLCASSTGTVEAFFGQGTRLTVV.

In DNA, the CDR3 is TGTGCTAGTGGTGGCGCCGGGACAGGGTACGAAAAACTGTTTTTT. Its translation is CASGGAGTGYEKLFF. The chain links TRBV12-5 to TRBJ1-4, with TRBD1 matching 9 bases. This CDR3 is 15 amino acids long. V was clipped by 5 bases and J by 8 bases; unmatched bases: 9. From germline, CDR1 is LGHNT and CDR2 FRNRAP.

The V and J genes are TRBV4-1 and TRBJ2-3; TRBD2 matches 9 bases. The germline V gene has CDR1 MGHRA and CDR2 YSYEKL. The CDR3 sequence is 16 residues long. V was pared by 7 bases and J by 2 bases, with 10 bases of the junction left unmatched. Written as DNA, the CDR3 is TGCGCCAGCACCTTAGCGGGGGCCCCCCACACAGATACGCAGTATTTT. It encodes CASTLAGAPHTDTQYF.

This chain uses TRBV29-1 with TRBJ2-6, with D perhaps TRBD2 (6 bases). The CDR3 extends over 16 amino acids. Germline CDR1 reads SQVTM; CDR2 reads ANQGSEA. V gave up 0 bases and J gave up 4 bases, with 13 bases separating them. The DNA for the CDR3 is TGCAGCGTTGAAGATCTCGGGGGTGGAGGGGCCAACGTCCTGACTTTC. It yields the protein CSVEDLGGGGANVLTF.

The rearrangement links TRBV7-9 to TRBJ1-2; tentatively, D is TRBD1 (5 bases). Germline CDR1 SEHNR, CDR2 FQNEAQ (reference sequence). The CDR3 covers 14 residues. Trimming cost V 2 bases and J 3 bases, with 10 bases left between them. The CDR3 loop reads CASSLRGSDYGYTF. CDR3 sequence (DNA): TGTGCCAGCAGCTTACGGGGGAGTGACTATGGCTACACCTTC.